This entry lists 9 T cell receptor beta chains sequenced from one sample in a study of glioma-infiltrating T cells. Amplification of TCR alpha and beta CDR3 regions from RNA used iRepertoire nested multiplex PCR. Using its own MiXCR run on the multiplex PCR reads, TCRdb lists one record per CDR3 protein. The sample contains about 400,000 distinct CDR3 sequences, about 40% of which appear only once. Sequenced sample: glioma tissue, nonneoplastic brain tissue, or PBMCs (not recorded which). These receptors were collected from a human donor with low-grade glioma or glioblastoma, undergoing nonglioma brain surgery, or in good health (not recorded which).

A word on this clonotype: A much larger clone lies a single base off, so this may be a read error. The chain uses TRBV28 and TRBJ1-2, with TRBD1 matching over 7 bases. This CDR3 has 14 amino acids. From germline, CDR1 is MDHEN and CDR2 SYDVKM. The junction had 12 bases not matched to a gene; V was cut back by 7 bases and J by 7 bases. CDR3: CASTPKTGRFGYTF. CDR3 sequence (DNA): TGTGCCAGCACCCCCAAGACAGGGAGGTTTGGCTACACCTTC.

This clonotype has ten or more counts. V usage is TRBV6-2 or TRBV6-3 and J usage is TRBJ1-2, with unresolved D. Trimming took 0 bases from V and 4 from J, leaving 18 bases between them. In germline, CDR1 is MNHEY, CDR2 SVGEGT. This CDR3 has 17 amino acids. Here the CDR3 DNA reads TGTGCCAGCAGTTACTCGACCCGGGCTCAAGAACTCTATGGCTACACCTTC. Residues: CASSYSTRAQELYGYTF.

Points on this clonotype: A much larger clonotype is one base distant, so this may be a read error. The chain has TRBV2 and TRBJ2-3; D could derive from TRBD1 or TRBD2 (7 bases each). This CDR3 contains 15 residues. Germline assignment: CDR1 SNHLY and CDR2 FYNNEI. Written as DNA, the CDR3 is TGTGCCAGCACCTTAAGCGGGACAGCTTCAGATACGAAGTATTTT. Encoded protein: CASTLSGTASDTKYF.

Worth noting for this clonotype: One end of the junction does not line up with germline, which may come from a read error. The chain joins TRBV6-1 to TRBJ1-4; tentatively, D is TRBD1 (6 bases). CDR3 length: 14 residues. Germline lookup yields CDR1 MNHNS and CDR2 SASEGT. The CDR3 DNA follows: TGTGTCAGCAGTCCCGACAGGATAAACGAAAAACTGTTTTTT. Its protein is CVSSPDRINEKLFF.

This clonotype was detected only once. One end of the junction varies from germline; a read error may be responsible. This chain joins TRBV6-1 and TRBJ1-5; D is uncertain. The CDR3 totals 12 residues. Per the germline V gene, CDR1 is MNHNS and CDR2 is SASEGT. The CDR3 reads CASRASNKPQRF. Here the CDR3 DNA reads TGTGCCTCCCGAGCCAGCAATAAGCCCCAGCGTTTT.

The chain joins TRBV11-2 to TRBJ2-1; TRBD2 agrees at 9 bases. Trimming at V came to 3 bases and at J to 9 bases, leaving 9 bases not matched to a gene. This CDR3 has 15 amino acids. Germline assignment: CDR1 SGHAT and CDR2 FQNNGV. The CDR3 coding sequence is TGTGCCAGCAGCTTTTTCGCGGGGGGGCCGGTTGAGCAGTTCTTC. Encoded protein: CASSFFAGGPVEQFF.

Details on this clonotype: This may arise from a read error, as a much more abundant clone is one base away. The chain links TRBV6-1 to TRBJ1-5; no definite D call. CDR1 is MNHNS and CDR2 is SASEGT in the germline V gene. The CDR3 consists of 16 residues. Here the CDR3 DNA reads TGTGCCAGCAGCGAAGAGCAAGGGCGCATATATCAGCCCCAGCATTTT. It yields the protein CASSEEQGRIYQPQHF.

This clonotype was counted at least ten times. The J gene is TRBJ2-1, the V gene TRBV20-1; 8 bases map to TRBD1. This CDR3 is 13 amino acids long. Germline CDR1 DFQATT, CDR2 SNEGSKA (reference sequence). After removal of 5 bases from V and 3 bases from J, the junction contained 3 bases not matched to a gene. The CDR3 coding sequence is TGCAGTGCTCCGGACAGGGACTACAATGAGCAGTTCTTC. Its protein product is CSAPDRDYNEQFF.

The chain has TRBV11-2 and TRBJ2-7, with a possible D match to TRBD2 (5 bases). Trimming cost V 1 base and J 7 bases, with 14 bases left between them. The germline V gene has CDR1 SGHAT and CDR2 FQNNGV. This CDR3 is built from 14 residues. The CDR3 region is CASSLVAGLREQYF. DNA of the CDR3: TGTGCCAGCAGCTTAGTGGCGGGTCTAAGGGAGCAGTACTTC.